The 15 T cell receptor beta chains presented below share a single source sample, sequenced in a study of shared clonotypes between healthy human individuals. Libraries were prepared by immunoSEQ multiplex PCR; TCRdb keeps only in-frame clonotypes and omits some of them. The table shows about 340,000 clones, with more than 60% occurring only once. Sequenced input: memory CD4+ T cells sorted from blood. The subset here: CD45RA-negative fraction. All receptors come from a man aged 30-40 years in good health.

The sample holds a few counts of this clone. This chain's CDR3 is CASSVGHNQPQHF. The CDR3 DNA reads TGTGCCAGCAGCGTAGGCCACAATCAGCCCCAGCATTTT. This sequence joins TRBV9 and TRBJ1-5; D is unclear. The ends were cut back, 0 bases at V and 3 bases at J, with 4 bases in the middle. CDR1 is SGDLS, CDR2 YYNGEE, per germline. This CDR3 contains 13 residues.

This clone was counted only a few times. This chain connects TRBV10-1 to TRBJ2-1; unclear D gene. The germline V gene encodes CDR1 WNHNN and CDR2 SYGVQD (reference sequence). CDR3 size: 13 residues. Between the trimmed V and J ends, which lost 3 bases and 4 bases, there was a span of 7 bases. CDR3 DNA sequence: TGCGCCAGCAGTGATAACCTATACAATGAGCAGTTCTTC. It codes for CASSDNLYNEQFF.

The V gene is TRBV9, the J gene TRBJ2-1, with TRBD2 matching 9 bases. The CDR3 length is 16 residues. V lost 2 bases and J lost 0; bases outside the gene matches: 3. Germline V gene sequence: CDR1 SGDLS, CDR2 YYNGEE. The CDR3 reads CASSVLSGSSYNEQFF. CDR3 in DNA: TGTGCCAGCAGCGTCCTTAGCGGGAGCTCCTACAATGAGCAGTTCTTC.

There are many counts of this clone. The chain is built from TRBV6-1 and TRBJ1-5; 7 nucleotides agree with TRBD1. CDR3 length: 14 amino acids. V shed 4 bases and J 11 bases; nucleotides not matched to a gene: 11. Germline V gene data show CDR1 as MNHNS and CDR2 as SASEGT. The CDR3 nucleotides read TGTGCCAGCAGTGGAGGGGGCCCCCAGGGAGCCCAGCATTTT. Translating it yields CASSGGGPQGAQHF.

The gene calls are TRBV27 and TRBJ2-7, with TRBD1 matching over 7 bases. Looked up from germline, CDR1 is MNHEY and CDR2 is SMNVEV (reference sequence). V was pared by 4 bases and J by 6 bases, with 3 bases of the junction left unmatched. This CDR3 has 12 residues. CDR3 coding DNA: TGTGCCAGCAGTTCGACAGGGCTCGAGCAGTACTTC. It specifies CASSSTGLEQYF.

CDR3 in amino acids: CAISESIGGKNIQYF. The CDR3, as DNA: TGTGCCATCAGTGAGTCGATAGGGGGCAAAAACATTCAGTACTTC. The chain carries TRBV10-3 and TRBJ2-4; D might be TRBD1 (6 bases). V gave up 0 bases and J gave up 3 bases, with 9 bases separating them. The length of the CDR3 is 15 residues. Looked up from germline, CDR1 is ENHRY and CDR2 is SYGVKD.

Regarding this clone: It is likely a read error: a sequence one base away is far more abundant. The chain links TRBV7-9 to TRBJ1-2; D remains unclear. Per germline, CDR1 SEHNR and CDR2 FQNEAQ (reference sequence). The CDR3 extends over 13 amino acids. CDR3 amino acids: CASSPTVGYDYTF. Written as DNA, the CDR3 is TGTGCCAGCAGCCCGACTGTGGGATATGACTACACCTTC.

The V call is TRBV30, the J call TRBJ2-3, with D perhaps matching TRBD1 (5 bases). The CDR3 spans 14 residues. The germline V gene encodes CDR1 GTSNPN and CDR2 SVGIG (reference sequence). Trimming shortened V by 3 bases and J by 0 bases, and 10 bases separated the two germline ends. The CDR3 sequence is CAWRTGASTDTQYF. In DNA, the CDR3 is TGTGCCTGGAGGACTGGGGCTAGCACAGATACGCAGTATTTT.

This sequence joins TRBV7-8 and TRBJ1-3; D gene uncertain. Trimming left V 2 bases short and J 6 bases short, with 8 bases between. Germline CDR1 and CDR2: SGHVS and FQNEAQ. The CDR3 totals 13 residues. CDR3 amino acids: CASSLIVSNTIYF. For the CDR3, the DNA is TGTGCCAGCAGCTTAATAGTGTCAAACACCATATATTTT.

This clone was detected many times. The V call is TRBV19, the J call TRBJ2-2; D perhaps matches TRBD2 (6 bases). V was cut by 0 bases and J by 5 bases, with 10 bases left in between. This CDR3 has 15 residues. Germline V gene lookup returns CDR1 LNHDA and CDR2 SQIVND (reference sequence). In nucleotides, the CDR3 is TGTGCCAGTAGTATAGACGGGAGACGAACCGGGGAGCTGTTTTTT. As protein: CASSIDGRRTGELFF.

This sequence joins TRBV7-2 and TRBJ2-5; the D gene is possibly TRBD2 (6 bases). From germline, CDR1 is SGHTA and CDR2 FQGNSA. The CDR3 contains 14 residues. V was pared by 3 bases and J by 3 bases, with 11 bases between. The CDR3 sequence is CASSLGWGEETQYF. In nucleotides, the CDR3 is TGTGCCAGCAGCTTGGGGTGGGGGGAAGAGACCCAGTACTTC.

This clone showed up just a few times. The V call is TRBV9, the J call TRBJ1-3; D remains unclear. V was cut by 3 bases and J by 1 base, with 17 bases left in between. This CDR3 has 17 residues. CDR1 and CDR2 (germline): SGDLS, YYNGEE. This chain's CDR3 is CASSATDYQSSGNTIYF. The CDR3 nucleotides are TGTGCCAGCAGCGCTACGGATTACCAATCGTCTGGAAACACCATATATTTT.

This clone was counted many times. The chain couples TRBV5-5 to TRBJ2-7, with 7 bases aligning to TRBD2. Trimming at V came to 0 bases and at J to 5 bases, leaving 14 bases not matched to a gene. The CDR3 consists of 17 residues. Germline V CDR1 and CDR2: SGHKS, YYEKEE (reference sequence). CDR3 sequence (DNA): TGTGCCAGCAGCTTGGTAGCCCTCCAGCGGGATGGGGACGAGCAGTACTTC. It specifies CASSLVALQRDGDEQYF.

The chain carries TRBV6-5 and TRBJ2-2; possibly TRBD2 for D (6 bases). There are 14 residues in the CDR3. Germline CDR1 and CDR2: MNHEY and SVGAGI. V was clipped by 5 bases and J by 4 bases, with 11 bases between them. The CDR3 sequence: CASSRPGGTGELFF. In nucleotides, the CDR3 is TGTGCCAGCAGTCGACCCGGGGGCACCGGGGAGCTGTTTTTT.

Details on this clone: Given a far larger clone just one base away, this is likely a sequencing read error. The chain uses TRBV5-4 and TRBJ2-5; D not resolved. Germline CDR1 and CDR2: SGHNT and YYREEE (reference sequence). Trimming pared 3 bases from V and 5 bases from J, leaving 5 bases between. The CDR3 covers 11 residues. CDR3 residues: CASSSRETQYF. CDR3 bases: TGTGCCAGCAGCTCGCGGGAGACCCAGTACTTC. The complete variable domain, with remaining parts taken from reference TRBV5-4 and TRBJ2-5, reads ETGVTQSPTHLIKTRGQQVTLRCSSQSGHNTVSWYQQALGQGPQFIFQYYREEENGRGNFPPRFSGLQFPNYSSELNVNALELDDSALYLCASSSRETQYFGPGTRLLVL.